This entry features one T cell receptor beta chain sequence. Its antigen is still unknown. This sample was taken from a study of blood T cells in healthy people across ages. Findings of the study overall: The study found more naive CD4+ cells and higher diversity in long-lived than aged donors.

For the second PCR, which ran for about 6 to 11 cycles, a sample-barcoded 5' primer and a J-beta primer mix were used. TCRdb called the 5' RACE reads again in MiXCR, with one record for every CDR3 protein. The data hold approximately 800,000 distinct CDR3 sequences, with 56% observed a single time. The CDR3 is made up of 15 amino acids. With 3 bases removed from V and 1 base from J, the gap between germline ends came to 12 bases. Looked up from germline, CDR1 is PRHDT and CDR2 is FYEKMQ (reference sequence). Every donor contributed roughly 10 milliliters of peripheral blood by blood draw. The sequence came from a man aged 40-49 years in good health. The rearrangement links TRBV13 to TRBJ1-2; tentatively, D is TRBD1 (6 bases). The sample taken for sequencing was blood. The CDR3 DNA follows: TGTGCCAGCAGCTTCGGACAGTCCCGTAACTATGGCTACACCTTC. It encodes CASSFGQSRNYGYTF.